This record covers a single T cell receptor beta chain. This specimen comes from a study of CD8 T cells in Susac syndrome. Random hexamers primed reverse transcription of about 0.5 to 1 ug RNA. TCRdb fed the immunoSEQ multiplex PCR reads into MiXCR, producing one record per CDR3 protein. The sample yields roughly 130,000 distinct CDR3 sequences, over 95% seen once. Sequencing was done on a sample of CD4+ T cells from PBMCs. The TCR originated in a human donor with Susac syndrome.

The CDR3 DNA is TGCGCCAGCAGCCAAGATCGACTGACAGATACGCAGTATTTT. It specifies CASSQDRLTDTQYF. The rearrangement joins TRBV4-1 to TRBJ2-3; D not certain. CDR1 MGHRA and CDR2 YSYEKL come from the germline V gene. The CDR3 has 14 residues. V lost 0 bases and J lost 3, with 7 bases in between.